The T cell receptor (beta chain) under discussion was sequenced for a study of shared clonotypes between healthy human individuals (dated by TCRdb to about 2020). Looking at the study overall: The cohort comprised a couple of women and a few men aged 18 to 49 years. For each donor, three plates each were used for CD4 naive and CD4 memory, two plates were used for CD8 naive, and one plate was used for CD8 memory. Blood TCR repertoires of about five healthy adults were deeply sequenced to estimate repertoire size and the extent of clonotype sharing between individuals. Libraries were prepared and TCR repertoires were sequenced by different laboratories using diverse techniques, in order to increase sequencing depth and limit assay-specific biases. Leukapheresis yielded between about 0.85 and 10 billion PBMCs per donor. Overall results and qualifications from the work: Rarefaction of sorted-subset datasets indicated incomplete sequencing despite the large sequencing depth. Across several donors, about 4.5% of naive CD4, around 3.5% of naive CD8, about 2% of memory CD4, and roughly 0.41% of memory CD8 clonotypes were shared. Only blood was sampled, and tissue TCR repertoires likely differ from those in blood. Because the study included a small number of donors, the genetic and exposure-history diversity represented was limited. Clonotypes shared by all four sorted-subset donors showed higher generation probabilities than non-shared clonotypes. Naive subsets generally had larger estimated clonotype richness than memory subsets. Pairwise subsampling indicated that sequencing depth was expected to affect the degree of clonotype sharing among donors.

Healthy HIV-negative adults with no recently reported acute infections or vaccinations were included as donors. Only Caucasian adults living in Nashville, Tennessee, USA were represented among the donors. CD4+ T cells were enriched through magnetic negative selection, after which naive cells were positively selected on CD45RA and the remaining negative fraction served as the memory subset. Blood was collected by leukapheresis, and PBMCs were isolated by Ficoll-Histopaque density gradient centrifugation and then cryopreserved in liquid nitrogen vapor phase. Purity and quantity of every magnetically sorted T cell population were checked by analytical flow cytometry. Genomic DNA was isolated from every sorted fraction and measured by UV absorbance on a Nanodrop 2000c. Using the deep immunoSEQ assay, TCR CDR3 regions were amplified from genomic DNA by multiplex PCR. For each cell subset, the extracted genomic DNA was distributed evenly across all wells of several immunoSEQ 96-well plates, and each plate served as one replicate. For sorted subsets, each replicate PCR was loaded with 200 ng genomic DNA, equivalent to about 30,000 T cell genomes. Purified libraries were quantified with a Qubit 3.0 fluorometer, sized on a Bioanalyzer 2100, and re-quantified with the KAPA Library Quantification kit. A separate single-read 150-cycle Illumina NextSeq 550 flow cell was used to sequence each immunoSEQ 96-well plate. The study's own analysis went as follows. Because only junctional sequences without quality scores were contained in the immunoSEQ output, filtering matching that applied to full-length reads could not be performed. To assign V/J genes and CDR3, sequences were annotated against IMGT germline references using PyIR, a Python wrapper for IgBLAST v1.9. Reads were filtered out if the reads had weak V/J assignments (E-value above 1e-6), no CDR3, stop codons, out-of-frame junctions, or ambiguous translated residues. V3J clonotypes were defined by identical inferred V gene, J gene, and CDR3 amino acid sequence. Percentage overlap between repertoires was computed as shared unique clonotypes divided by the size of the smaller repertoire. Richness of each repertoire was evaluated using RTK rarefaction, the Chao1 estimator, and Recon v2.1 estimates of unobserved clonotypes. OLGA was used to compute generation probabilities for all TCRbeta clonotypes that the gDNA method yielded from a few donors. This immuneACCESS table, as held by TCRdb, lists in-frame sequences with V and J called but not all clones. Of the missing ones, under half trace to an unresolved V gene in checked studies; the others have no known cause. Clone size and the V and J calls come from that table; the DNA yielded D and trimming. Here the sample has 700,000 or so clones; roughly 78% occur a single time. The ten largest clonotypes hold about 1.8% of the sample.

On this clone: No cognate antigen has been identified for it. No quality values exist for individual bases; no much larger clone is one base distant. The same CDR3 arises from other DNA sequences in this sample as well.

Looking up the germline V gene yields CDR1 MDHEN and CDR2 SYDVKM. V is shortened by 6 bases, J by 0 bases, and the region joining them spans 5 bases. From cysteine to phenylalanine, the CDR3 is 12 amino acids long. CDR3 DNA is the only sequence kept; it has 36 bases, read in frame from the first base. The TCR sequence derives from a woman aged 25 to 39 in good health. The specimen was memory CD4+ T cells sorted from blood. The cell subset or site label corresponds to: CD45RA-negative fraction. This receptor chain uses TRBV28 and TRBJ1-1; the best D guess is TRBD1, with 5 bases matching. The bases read TGTGCCAGCAGGGACATGAACACTGAAGCTTTCTTT. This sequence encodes CASRDMNTEAFF.